The 10 T cell receptor beta chains in this list originate from one sample, sequenced in a study of blood T cells in healthy people across ages. It was with a sample-barcoded 5' primer and a J-beta primer mix that a second PCR of roughly 7 to 12 cycles was run. TCRdb analysed the 5' RACE reads with MiXCR anew, one entry per CDR3 protein. The data hold about 970,000 distinct CDR3 sequences, with 51% observed a single time. The sample consisted of blood. Receptor source: a woman aged 60-75 years in good health.

This clonotype was detected a few times. V and J are TRBV28 and TRBJ2-7; D gene ambiguous. CDR1 is MDHEN and CDR2 is SYDVKM in the germline V gene. CDR3 length: 11 residues. V lost 10 bases to trimming and J lost 8 bases, with 15 bases between them. The CDR3 loop reads CATYQSQKQYF. The CDR3 DNA is TGTGCCACCTACCAGTCTCAGAAGCAGTACTTC.

This clonotype was counted between two and nine times. The chain uses TRBV20-1 and TRBJ2-1, with TRBD2 matching 13 bases. The CDR3 loop spans 17 amino acids. The junction had 10 bases not matched to a gene; V was cut back by 1 base and J by 7 bases. Germline V gene sequence: CDR1 DFQATT, CDR2 SNEGSKA (reference sequence). As DNA, the CDR3 is TGCAGTGCTAGAGGGTCGACTAGCGGGGGGTTGGTGAATGAGCAGTTCTTC. Amino acids: CSARGSTSGGLVNEQFF.

As to this clonotype: Being one base from a much bigger clone, this may be a read error. The chain recombines TRBV9 with TRBJ2-3; D unclear. Trimming removed 3 bases from V and 6 bases from J, with 11 bases in between. Germline values: CDR1 SGDLS, CDR2 YYNGEE. The CDR3 has 13 amino acids. This CDR3 is CASSGEKWDTQYF. The CDR3 nucleotides are TGTGCCAGCAGCGGAGAAAAATGGGATACGCAGTATTTT.

This clonotype was seen a handful of times. V and J are TRBV7-2 and TRBJ2-7, with 13 bases matching TRBD2. The CDR3 length is 16 residues. Germline trimming cut 1 base from V and 4 bases from J; bases unmatched to any gene: 4. Germline V gene lookup returns CDR1 SGHTA and CDR2 FQGNSA. The CDR3 coding sequence is TGTGCCAGCAGCTTAGGTCCACTAGCGGGAGGGTACGAGCAGTACTTC. Residues: CASSLGPLAGGYEQYF.

This sequence joins TRBV3-1 and TRBJ2-7; D uncertain. From germline, CDR1 is LGHDT and CDR2 YNNKEL (reference sequence). CDR3 size: 15 residues. V was pared by 5 bases and J by 3 bases, with 17 bases between. The CDR3 DNA reads as TGTGCCAGCAGCGCCCAATCGGACGCGAGCTACGAGCAGTACTTC. It specifies CASSAQSDASYEQYF.

The V gene is TRBV7-3, the J gene TRBJ2-1; TRBD2 matches 11 bases. V lost 5 bases to trimming and J lost 4 bases; unmatched junction nucleotides: 13. This CDR3 contains 18 residues. Germline V gene data show CDR1 as SGHTA and CDR2 as FQGTGA. The CDR3 coding sequence is TGTGCCAGCAGCGGAGGGTTAGGGACTAGCGGACTTTACAATGAGCAGTTCTTC. Amino acid sequence: CASSGGLGTSGLYNEQFF.

The chain uses TRBV4-3 and TRBJ1-6; D is uncertain. CDR1 is LGHNA, CDR2 YSLEER, per germline. Trimming left V 3 bases short and J 9 bases short, with 15 bases between. The CDR3 runs 15 residues. The CDR3: CASSQSVTASSPLHF. CDR3 sequence (DNA): TGCGCCAGCAGCCAGAGTGTTACAGCAAGTTCACCCCTCCACTTT.

The rearrangement uses TRBV7-8 and TRBJ2-7; D remains unclear. The CDR3 totals 16 residues. Trimming shortened V by 5 bases and J by 1 base, and 18 bases separated the two germline ends. Germline CDR1 reads SGHVS; CDR2 reads FQNEAQ. The CDR3 DNA is TGTGCCAGCAGCGATAATACCCAACAACTATCCTACGAGCAGTACTTC. Its translation is CASSDNTQQLSYEQYF.

This chain links TRBV5-1 with TRBJ2-7, with TRBD2 matching over 9 bases. CDR3 length equals 14 residues. After removal of 2 bases from V and 3 bases from J, the junction contained 3 bases not matched to a gene. Germline CDR1 and CDR2: SGHRS and YFSETQ. CDR3 nucleotides: TGCGCCAGCAGCTTTAGCGGGAGACTCTACGAGCAGTACTTC. Translation gives CASSFSGRLYEQYF.

The chain recombines TRBV2 with TRBJ1-2; D unclear. The CDR3 totals 15 residues. V was pared by 6 bases and J by 0 bases, with 14 bases between. Germline CDR1 is SNHLY and CDR2 is FYNNEI. The CDR3 sequence: CASRPQVQANYGYTF. For the CDR3, the DNA is TGTGCCAGCAGGCCCCAGGTCCAGGCTAACTATGGCTACACCTTC.